Shown below are 20 T cell receptor beta chains from a single sample sequenced in a study of spatial heterogeneity in lung cancer. Study-wide results and limits: Tumoral mutation counts were tracked by counts of expanded intratumoral alpha and beta TCRs.

Time point in this sample: sample taken at primary tumor resection. Using its own MiXCR run on the 5' RACE reads, TCRdb lists one record per CDR3 protein. Of approximately 7,000 distinct CDR3 sequences listed, 18% are singletons. The antigens these receptors bind are not known. Material: lung tumor tissue, obtained at surgery. Receptors originate from a female donor with early-stage non-small cell lung cancer.

This clonotype has more than one count but fewer than ten. The chain recombines TRBV9 with TRBJ2-7; the match to TRBD2 covers 10 bases. Germline values: CDR1 SGDLS, CDR2 YYNGEE. V gave up 0 bases and J gave up 3 bases; unmatched junction bases: 6. This CDR3 is built from 16 residues. The CDR3 loop reads CASSVGSGGALYEQYF. CDR3 bases: TGTGCCAGCAGCGTAGGCAGCGGGGGGGCCCTCTACGAGCAGTACTTC.

The rearrangement links TRBV11-2 to TRBJ1-6, with D tentatively TRBD1 (5 bases). V lost 5 bases and J 9 bases, leaving 14 bases between the germline ends. Per germline, CDR1 SGHAT and CDR2 FQNNGV. This CDR3 is 14 amino acids long. CDR3 protein: CASSLEQAGSPLHF. CDR3 nucleotide sequence: TGTGCCAGCAGCCTGGAACAGGCGGGTTCACCCCTCCACTTT.

This clonotype has only a few counts. CDR3 residues: CASSPPGRGDADTQYF. Written as DNA, the CDR3 is TGTGCCAGCTCACCACCGGGCCGGGGGGACGCAGATACGCAGTATTTT. The chain has TRBV18 and TRBJ2-3; 7 positions match TRBD2. V shed 0 bases and J 4 bases; nucleotides not matched to a gene: 7. The CDR3 has 16 amino acids. Germline lookup yields CDR1 KGHSH and CDR2 LQKENI.

The CDR3 DNA is TGTGCCAGCACCCTGATCGGGGGGCGCGTTGAAGCTTTCTTT. It codes for CASTLIGGRVEAFF. The gene calls are TRBV12-3 or TRBV12-4 and TRBJ1-1; maybe TRBD1 (6 bases). With 7 bases removed from V and 7 bases from J, the gap between germline ends came to 19 bases. The CDR3 covers 14 residues.

J is TRBJ2-3 and V is TRBV9, with TRBD1 matching over 8 bases. J gave up 4 bases and V 0 bases, and 7 bases lay outside the gene matches. The CDR3 runs 16 residues. Germline CDR1 and CDR2: SGDLS and YYNGEE. This chain's CDR3 is CASSVAQGALADTQYF. The CDR3 DNA sequence: TGTGCCAGCAGCGTAGCTCAGGGGGCATTGGCAGATACGCAGTATTTT.

This sequence joins TRBV29-1 and TRBJ2-2; D not resolved. Between the trimmed V and J ends, which lost 7 bases and 0 bases, there was a span of 12 bases. The CDR3 has 14 residues. Looked up from germline, CDR1 is SQVTM and CDR2 is ANQGSEA. CDR3 DNA: TGCAGCGCTGCACAGAGTTCGAACACCGGGGAGCTGTTTTTT. It encodes CSAAQSSNTGELFF.

This clonotype showed up just a few times. V usage is TRBV12-3 or TRBV12-4 and J usage is TRBJ1-2; no clear D gene. CDR3 length: 12 amino acids. V was cut by 1 base and J by 8 bases, with 8 bases left in between. CDR3 amino acids: CASSLEGWGYTF. In DNA, the CDR3 is TGTGCCAGCAGTTTAGAGGGTTGGGGCTACACCTTC.

J is TRBJ1-6 and V is TRBV7-9; D is unresolved. The germline V gene has CDR1 SEHNR and CDR2 FQNEAQ (reference sequence). There are 12 residues in the CDR3. V lost 2 bases, J lost 7 bases, and 3 bases lay in between. The CDR3 region has the DNA TGTGCCAGCAGCTTAACAAATTCACCCCTCCACTTT. Translated, it gives CASSLTNSPLHF.

This clonotype appeared a few times. The chain couples TRBV7-2 to TRBJ1-5, with a weak D call TRBD1 (6 bases). CDR1 is SGHTA, CDR2 FQGNSA, per germline. The germline V and J ends were trimmed by 1 base and 2 bases, with 18 bases remaining between them. The CDR3 is 18 residues long. The CDR3 coding sequence is TGTGCCAGCAGCTTAGTACCAGGGGATAGAATGGGCAATCAGCCCCAGCATTTT. This encodes CASSLVPGDRMGNQPQHF.

The V and J genes are TRBV7-2 and TRBJ1-1; D unresolved. Germline loops: CDR1 SGHTA, CDR2 FQGNSA. This CDR3 spans 14 amino acids. V was pared by 7 bases and J by 2 bases, with 14 bases between. The DNA for the CDR3 is TGTGCCAGCACCAAGACGGCGGCTAACACTGAAGCTTTCTTT. It codes for CASTKTAANTEAFF.

The chain links TRBV18 to TRBJ1-3; no clear D. V dropped 2 bases and J dropped 0 bases, with 5 bases sitting between them. The CDR3 covers 14 residues. From germline, CDR1 is KGHSH and CDR2 LQKENI. The CDR3 spells CASSPGNSGNTIYF. The CDR3 DNA follows: TGTGCCAGCTCACCAGGAAACTCTGGAAACACCATATATTTT.

The chain recombines TRBV6-2 or TRBV6-3 with TRBJ1-5, with 9 bases fitting TRBD1. The CDR3 has 15 residues. Germline V gene lookup returns CDR1 MNHEY and CDR2 SVGEGT. The junction had 2 bases not matched to a gene; V was cut back by 2 bases and J by 3 bases. CDR3 bases: TGTGCCAGCAGTTACGGACAGGGGTTCAATCAGCCCCAGCATTTT. Translation: CASSYGQGFNQPQHF.

This clonotype was observed a single time. The genes are TRBV7-9 and TRBJ2-7; D might be TRBD1 (5 bases). Per germline, CDR1 SEHNR and CDR2 FQNEAQ (reference sequence). The CDR3 has 12 amino acids. V shed 5 bases and J shed 4 bases, with 9 bases lying between them. The CDR3 spells CASSTKGYEQYF. Written as DNA, the CDR3 is TGTGCCAGCAGCACCAAGGGGTACGAGCAGTACTTC.

This clonotype has just a few counts. This chain uses TRBV7-3 with TRBJ2-1, with a tentative D call TRBD2 (7 bases). V was pared by 1 base and J by 6 bases, with 13 bases between. Germline CDR1 and CDR2: SGHTA and FQGTGA. CDR3 size: 15 residues. Written as DNA, the CDR3 is TGTGCCAGCAGCTTAATGGCGGGGGCCCTCAATGAGCAGTTCTTC. It translates to CASSLMAGALNEQFF.

This chain links TRBV7-9 with TRBJ2-7, with a weak D call TRBD1 (5 bases). Per the germline V gene, CDR1 is SEHNR and CDR2 is FQNEAQ (reference sequence). The V gene lost 2 bases and the J gene lost 3 bases, with 17 bases spanning the gap. The CDR3 covers 16 residues. CDR3 amino acids: CASSLPFTGDLYEQYF. For the CDR3, the DNA is TGTGCCAGCAGCTTACCATTTACAGGAGACCTCTACGAGCAGTACTTC.

This clonotype was observed a handful of times. The V gene is TRBV19, the J gene TRBJ1-5, with 10 bases identical to TRBD1. The length of the CDR3 is 14 residues. CDR1 is LNHDA and CDR2 is SQIVND in the germline V gene (reference sequence). With V trimmed by 7 bases and J by 5 bases, 5 bases remained unmatched. CDR3 sequence: CASTPGTGDQPQHF. CDR3 bases: TGTGCCAGTACCCCCGGGACAGGGGATCAGCCCCAGCATTTT.

The chain joins TRBV9 to TRBJ2-3; no reliable D call. The CDR3 is 13 residues long. V was trimmed by 2 bases and J by 3 bases, leaving 7 bases between them. Germline V gene lookup returns CDR1 SGDLS and CDR2 YYNGEE. The CDR3 coding sequence is TGTGCCAGCAGCGTCGCAGGAACAGATACGCAGTATTTT. Its protein is CASSVAGTDTQYF. The full variable domain, rest sourced from reference TRBV9 and TRBJ2-3, is DSGVTQTPKHLITATGQRVTLRCSPRSGDLSVYWYQQSLDQGLQFLIQYYNGEERAKGNILERFSAQQFPDLHSELNLSSLELGDSALYFCASSVAGTDTQYFGPGTRLTVL.

The chain combines TRBV14 with TRBJ2-5, with D perhaps TRBD2 (6 bases). The length of the CDR3 is 14 residues. Germline V CDR1 and CDR2: SGHDN, FVKESK. The ends were cut back, 4 bases at V and 1 base at J, with 10 bases in the middle. CDR3 loop: CASSLPGLQETQYF. The CDR3 DNA reads TGTGCCAGCAGCCTACCGGGACTCCAAGAGACCCAGTACTTC.

This chain joins TRBV24-1 and TRBJ2-3; 10 nucleotides match TRBD1. The V and J ends lost 9 bases and 0 bases, in that order; junction bases with no gene match: 11. The germline CDR1 and CDR2 sequences are KGHDR and SFDVKD. The CDR3 consists of 17 residues. CDR3 sequence: CATSGTGDLLSTDTQYF. The CDR3 DNA sequence: TGTGCCACCTCCGGGACAGGGGACTTGTTGAGCACAGATACGCAGTATTTT.

The chain's CDR3 is CASSRGGSDEQYF. As DNA, the CDR3 is TGTGCCAGCAGCCGCGGCGGGAGCGACGAGCAGTACTTC. This chain links TRBV11-3 with TRBJ2-7; 7 bases map to TRBD2. CDR1 and CDR2 from the germline V gene are SGHNT and YENEEA. Trimming cost V 5 bases and J 5 bases; bases outside gene matches: 6. The CDR3 is made up of 13 amino acids.